This T cell receptor (beta chain) is drawn from a study of post-analysis software for immune sequencing data. Findings of the study overall: Comparison of patients with controls showed five or six TRBV segments more frequent in patients, TRBV5-6, TRBV5-1 and TRBV20-1 among them.

Tagging with unique molecular identifiers was a feature of the TCR beta cDNA libraries. Approximately 450,000 cDNA molecules were recovered from an input of about 0.95 to 11 million T cells. One entry per CDR3 protein, called by TCRdb with MiXCR from the PCR reads. The repertoire consists of around 440,000 distinct CDR3 sequences, with roughly 45% occurring once and the leading ten covering roughly 12%. Trimming removed 3 bases at V and 6 bases at J, with 25 bases between. This CDR3 region has 17 residues. Germline V gives CDR1 DFQATT, CDR2 SNEGSKA (reference sequence). Notes on this clonotype: Its antigen is not known.

Input material: blood. The chain employs TRBV20-1 and TRBJ2-3, with D tentatively TRBD2 (6 bases). The receptor was isolated from a girl under 18 with multiple sclerosis. The CDR3 region is CSASPLQRAIPADTQYF. Here the CDR3 DNA reads TGCAGTGCTAGCCCCCTCCAGCGGGCTATCCCTGCGGATACGCAGTATTTT.